What follows are 27 T cell receptor beta chains derived from one specimen sequenced in a study of T-cell reconstitution after alpha-beta-depleted transplantation in children. Preparation of the TCRbeta library used unique molecular identifiers. From the PCR reads, TCRdb called clonotypes with MiXCR, one entry per CDR3 protein. The data hold 100,000 to 130,000 distinct CDR3 sequences, with about 6.4% observed a single time. The specimen comprised PBMCs, mostly from graft donor cells, sampled 360 days after TCRalphabeta/CD19-depleted stem cell transplant. The source of these receptors is a male patient between 2 and 10 years old who had a stem cell transplant for acute lymphoblastic leukemia, so the T cells may come from the graft donor.

This clonotype was counted ten times or more. The chain carries TRBV4-3 and TRBJ2-1; TRBD2 matches at 7 bases. Germline assignment: CDR1 LGHNA and CDR2 YSLEER. After removal of 1 base from V and 6 bases from J, the junction contained 9 bases not matched to a gene. The length of the CDR3 is 16 residues. CDR3 sequence: CASSQGRGSAGNEQFF. CDR3 coding DNA: TGCGCCAGCAGCCAAGGGCGCGGGAGCGCTGGCAATGAGCAGTTCTTC.

In its sample, this clonotype was seen many times. This chain joins TRBV10-3 and TRBJ2-3, with a tentative D call TRBD2 (6 bases). V lost 2 bases to trimming and J lost 0 bases, with 12 bases between them. The CDR3 is 16 amino acids. CDR1 is ENHRY and CDR2 is SYGVKD in the germline V gene. The CDR3 reads CAISEELASSTDTQYF. DNA of the CDR3: TGTGCCATCAGTGAGGAACTAGCCTCTAGCACAGATACGCAGTATTTT.

The rearrangement links TRBV27 to TRBJ2-7; 10 bases line up with TRBD2. V was clipped by 1 base and J by 2 bases; unmatched bases: 5. Germline V lookup: CDR1 MNHEY, CDR2 SMNVEV (reference sequence). The CDR3 covers 16 residues. CDR3 DNA sequence: TGTGCCAGCAGTTTATATCGGACTAGCGGACCCTACGAGCAGTACTTC. Its translation: CASSLYRTSGPYEQYF.

The chain combines TRBV12-3 or TRBV12-4 with TRBJ1-6; D is unclear. This CDR3 contains 18 residues. Trimming took off 5 bases at V and 0 bases at J, with 17 bases between the two ends. CDR3 amino acids: CASSTRRGRSSYNSPLHF. DNA for the CDR3: TGTGCCAGCAGTACCCGGAGAGGCCGCAGCTCCTATAATTCACCCCTCCACTTT.

This clonotype was counted between two and nine times. This chain links TRBV27 with TRBJ2-6, with 11 positions matching TRBD2. Germline V lookup: CDR1 MNHEY, CDR2 SMNVEV (reference sequence). The CDR3 is 18 amino acids. Losses at the gene ends were 8 bases for V and 1 base for J; bases not matched to a gene: 10. The CDR3 region is CASSRRASGGSGANVLTF. CDR3 nucleotide sequence: TGTGCCAGCTCCCGGCGGGCTAGCGGGGGGTCTGGGGCCAACGTCCTGACTTTC. Full variable domain (missing parts from reference TRBV27 and TRBJ2-6): EAQVTQNPRYLITVTGKKLTVTCSQNMNHEYMSWYRQDPGLGLRQIYYSMNVEVTDKGDVPEGYKVSRKEKRNFPLILESPSPNQTSLYFCASSRRASGGSGANVLTFGAGSRLTVL.

In its sample, this clonotype was seen many times. V usage is TRBV28 and J usage is TRBJ2-7, with TRBD2 identical over 9 bases. The V and J ends lost 3 bases and 4 bases, in that order; junction bases with no gene match: 7. The CDR3 contains 15 residues. The germline V gene has CDR1 MDHEN and CDR2 SYDVKM. This CDR3 reads CASSFGGRAWYEQYF. The CDR3 nucleotides read TGTGCCAGCAGTTTTGGCGGGAGGGCCTGGTACGAGCAGTACTTC.

This clonotype was counted many times. The chain links TRBV28 to TRBJ2-3; 7 bases map to TRBD1. This CDR3 comprises 14 residues. Germline values: CDR1 MDHEN, CDR2 SYDVKM. The J segment lost 1 base and the V segment lost 6 bases, leaving 4 bases of the junction unmatched. The CDR3 here is CASSPGTGTDTQYF. The CDR3 DNA sequence: TGTGCCAGCAGCCCCGGGACAGGCACAGATACGCAGTATTTT.

This clonotype was detected many times. This sequence joins TRBV9 and TRBJ1-1; D possibly corresponds to TRBD1 (6 bases). This CDR3 spans 14 amino acids. CDR1 SGDLS and CDR2 YYNGEE come from the germline V gene. V was shortened by 4 bases and J by 4 bases, with 14 bases between the two germline ends. The CDR3 reads CASSPTGRGTEAFF. The CDR3 DNA is TGTGCCAGCAGCCCCACAGGGAGGGGCACTGAAGCTTTCTTT.

In its sample, this clonotype was seen a few times. The chain links TRBV6-5 to TRBJ2-7; 7 positions agree with TRBD2. This CDR3 spans 16 amino acids. V shed 1 base and J 3 bases; nucleotides not matched to a gene: 9. Germline lookup yields CDR1 MNHEY and CDR2 SVGAGI. The CDR3 here is CASSYYSAGAFYEQYF. The CDR3 DNA reads as TGTGCCAGCAGTTACTACTCGGCGGGAGCATTCTACGAGCAGTACTTC.

This clonotype was seen a handful of times. This chain links TRBV25-1 with TRBJ1-2; D is possibly TRBD1 (5 bases). Trimming pared 2 bases from V and 7 bases from J, leaving 17 bases between. The germline V gene has CDR1 MGHDK and CDR2 SYGVNS. This CDR3 is 15 amino acids long. CDR3 region: CASSEIWGSGVGYTF. The CDR3 nucleotides read TGTGCCAGCAGTGAAATTTGGGGCAGCGGTGTTGGCTACACCTTC.

The genes are TRBV10-3 and TRBJ2-1; TRBD2 aligns across 13 bases. This CDR3 comprises 17 residues. The germline V gene has CDR1 ENHRY and CDR2 SYGVKD. Trimming took 6 bases from V and 7 from J; bases not matched to a gene: 12. CDR3 region: CAIRVFGTSGTKNEQFF. As DNA, the CDR3 is TGTGCCATCAGGGTCTTTGGGACTAGCGGGACGAAGAATGAGCAGTTCTTC.

The V call is TRBV28, the J call TRBJ2-7, with D perhaps assigned TRBD1 or TRBD2 (5 bases each). Germline V lookup: CDR1 MDHEN, CDR2 SYDVKM. This CDR3 is built from 15 residues. Trimming removed 2 bases at V and 0 bases at J, with 11 bases between. CDR3 in amino acids: CASSLAGAVSYEQYF. The CDR3 region has the DNA TGTGCCAGCAGTTTAGCCGGGGCAGTCTCCTACGAGCAGTACTTC. The complete variable domain, with remaining parts taken from reference TRBV28 and TRBJ2-7, reads DVKVTQSSRYLVKRTGEKVFLECVQDMDHENMFWYRQDPGLGLRLIYFSYDVKMKEKGDIPEGYSVSREKKERFSLILESASTNQTSMYLCASSLAGAVSYEQYFGPGTRLTVT.

The sample holds many counts of this clonotype. V is TRBV12-3 or TRBV12-4 and J is TRBJ2-7; 7 bases match TRBD2. The CDR3 contains 13 residues. J gave up 5 bases and V 3 bases, and 4 bases lay outside the gene matches. CDR3 bases: TGTGCCAGCAGTTTTTGGGGGAGGGACGAGCAGTACTTC. Protein product: CASSFWGRDEQYF.

The chain carries TRBV5-6 and TRBJ2-5; 10 bases match TRBD1. The junction had 4 bases not matched to a gene; V was cut back by 1 base and J by 4 bases. Germline CDR1 is SGHDT and CDR2 is YYEEEE. The length of the CDR3 is 15 residues. Here the CDR3 reads CASSLPGQGGETQYF. CDR3 DNA sequence: TGTGCCAGCAGCTTGCCAGGACAGGGGGGAGAGACCCAGTACTTC.

This clonotype has ten or more counts. CDR3 sequence (DNA): TGTGCCAGCACGCCGGCGCGTTGGCCCTACGAGCAGTACTTC. Translating it yields CASTPARWPYEQYF. The J gene is TRBJ2-7, the V gene TRBV28; D gene ambiguous. The germline V gene encodes CDR1 MDHEN and CDR2 SYDVKM. The CDR3 is made up of 14 amino acids. V lost 7 bases and J lost 2, with 15 bases in between.

The table lists this clonotype with many counts. The chain links TRBV18 to TRBJ2-3; TRBD2 matches at 14 bases. The CDR3 is made up of 17 amino acids. V was clipped by 6 bases and J by 2 bases; unmatched bases: 7. Germline V gene data show CDR1 as KGHSH and CDR2 as LQKENI. CDR3 DNA sequence: TGTGCCAGCTCGCGGACTAGCGGGAGGTCCTACACAGATACGCAGTATTTT. Translated: CASSRTSGRSYTDTQYF.

This clonotype showed up just a few times. The chain has TRBV11-2 and TRBJ2-7; 12 bases fit TRBD2. V shed 5 bases, J shed 7 bases, and the junction held 6 bases outside the gene matches. From germline, CDR1 is SGHAT and CDR2 FQNNGV. This CDR3 has 14 amino acids. CDR3 coding DNA: TGTGCCAGCAGCCGGACTAGCGGGATGCGGGAGCAGTACTTC. Translating it yields CASSRTSGMREQYF. Variable domain in full (rest from reference TRBV11-2 and TRBJ2-7): EAGVAQSPRYKIIEKRQSVAFWCNPISGHATLYWYQQILGQGPKLLIQFQNNGVVDDSQLPKDRFSAERLKGVDSTLKIQPAKLEDSAVYLCASSRTSGMREQYFGPGTRLTVT.

The chain employs TRBV27 and TRBJ2-7, with unresolved D. Trimming took off 4 bases at V and 1 base at J, with 8 bases between the two ends. The CDR3 loop spans 13 amino acids. The germline V gene has CDR1 MNHEY and CDR2 SMNVEV (reference sequence). CDR3 DNA: TGTGCCAGCAGTTCCCCTCTATCCTACGAGCAGTACTTC. Protein: CASSSPLSYEQYF.

The sample holds a few counts of this clonotype. The chain is built from TRBV7-6 and TRBJ2-1, with 9 bases identical to TRBD2. J was trimmed by 8 bases and V by 4 bases; bases with no gene match: 9. This CDR3 contains 15 residues. In germline, CDR1 is SGHVS, CDR2 FNYEAQ. As DNA, the CDR3 is TGTGCCAGCAGCTGGGGTACGCGGGGGGGTTATGAGCAGTTCTTC. This codes for CASSWGTRGGYEQFF.

This clonotype was seen ten or more times. This chain links TRBV20-1 with TRBJ1-3; D is unresolved. Trimming took 1 base from V and 3 from J, leaving 4 bases between them. The CDR3 loop spans 12 amino acids. In germline, CDR1 is DFQATT, CDR2 SNEGSKA (reference sequence). The CDR3, as DNA: TGCAGTGCTAGAGCGAATGGAAACACCATATATTTT. This sequence encodes CSARANGNTIYF.

This clonotype was seen many times. The J gene is TRBJ1-5, the V gene TRBV6-2 or TRBV6-3; D is unclear. V was cut by 5 bases and J by 7 bases, with 9 bases left in between. This CDR3 is built from 12 residues. Looked up from germline, CDR1 is MNHEY and CDR2 is SVGEGT. The CDR3 nucleotides read TGTGCCAGCAGTATTCGACGCCAGCCCCAGCATTTT. As protein: CASSIRRQPQHF.

In its sample, this clonotype was seen many times. The chain carries TRBV4-3 and TRBJ2-7; TRBD2 aligns across 8 bases. The CDR3 consists of 16 residues. V lost 0 bases to trimming and J lost 2 bases; unmatched junction nucleotides: 6. Germline V lookup: CDR1 LGHNA, CDR2 YSLEER. CDR3 coding DNA: TGCGCCAGCAGCCAAGATCGTGGGACTAGTCCCTACGAGCAGTACTTC. Its protein product is CASSQDRGTSPYEQYF.

This clonotype was picked up many times. The chain carries TRBV24-1 and TRBJ2-5; D perhaps matches TRBD2 (6 bases). Trimming removed 4 bases at V and 5 bases at J, with 10 bases between. This CDR3 comprises 13 residues. Germline-derived CDR1 and CDR2 are KGHDR and SFDVKD. CDR3 bases: TGTGCCACCAGTGAGGGGGGTTGGGAGACCCAGTACTTC. The encoded protein is CATSEGGWETQYF.

The chain is built from TRBV5-1 and TRBJ2-5; unclear D gene. From germline, CDR1 is SGHRS and CDR2 YFSETQ. Trimming took off 0 bases at V and 2 bases at J, with 8 bases between the two ends. The CDR3 runs 14 residues. As DNA, the CDR3 is TGCGCCAGCAGCTTGGCGCAGTCTCAAGAGACCCAGTACTTC. The encoded protein is CASSLAQSQETQYF. Supplemented by reference TRBV5-1 and TRBJ2-5, the full variable domain reads KAGVTQTPRYLIKTRGQQVTLSCSPISGHRSVSWYQQTPGQGLQFLFEYFSETQRNKGNFPGRFSGRQFSNSRSEMNVSTLELGDSALYLCASSLAQSQETQYFGPGTRLLVL.

This clonotype was recorded at least ten times. This chain connects TRBV24-1 to TRBJ2-2; a possible D gene is TRBD1 (6 bases). Per germline, CDR1 KGHDR and CDR2 SFDVKD. There are 14 residues in the CDR3. Trimming pared 7 bases from V and 4 bases from J, leaving 12 bases between. CDR3 nucleotides: TGTGCCACCAGCCGGGACACAAGCACCGGGGAGCTGTTTTTT. As protein: CATSRDTSTGELFF.

At least ten counts were recorded for this clonotype. This chain links TRBV29-1 with TRBJ2-2, with a weak D call TRBD2 (6 bases). This CDR3 comprises 14 residues. V shed 4 bases and J shed 0 bases, with 9 bases lying between them. Germline assignment: CDR1 SQVTM and CDR2 ANQGSEA. The CDR3 protein is CSVGGVTNTGELFF. The CDR3 region has the DNA TGCAGCGTTGGGGGGGTGACGAACACCGGGGAGCTGTTTTTT.

The table lists this clonotype with many counts. This chain links TRBV2 with TRBJ1-3; D remains ambiguous. This CDR3 is built from 14 residues. The V end lost 2 bases, the J end lost 7 bases, and 12 bases lay between the germline ends. The germline V gene encodes CDR1 SNHLY and CDR2 FYNNEI. CDR3 sequence: CASSEFRRRNTIYF. The CDR3 coding sequence is TGTGCCAGCAGTGAATTCAGGAGGAGGAACACCATATATTTT.